This entry is about one TCR beta chain. Its antigen is not known. The donors, nominally healthy at sampling, likely had unrecorded immune exposures. This sample was taken from a study of cytomegalovirus exposure and HLA in healthy donors. Findings and caveats of the study: It has been reported that TCR beta sequences accurately predicted the HLA-A and HLA-B alleles of most subjects.

V was clipped by 1 base and J by 3 bases; unmatched bases: 10. Germline-derived CDR1 and CDR2 are SGHTA and FQGNSA. The CDR3 sequence is 18 residues long. Primers included in the PCR were 60 Vbeta and 13 Jbeta primers. The assay was immunoSEQ multiplex PCR, and TCRdb's table has in-frame clones only and misses some. The repertoire holds about 140,000 clones, with 80% as singletons. The sequence was collected from a man between 40 and 49 years old in good health and CMV-seronegative. V and J are TRBV7-2 and TRBJ2-3, with 10 bases matching TRBD1. The material sequenced was PBMCs. The DNA of the CDR3 is TGTGCCAGCAGCTTAGGCCCCCCGGGACAGGGGAGAACAGATACGCAGTATTTT. Its protein is CASSLGPPGQGRTDTQYF.